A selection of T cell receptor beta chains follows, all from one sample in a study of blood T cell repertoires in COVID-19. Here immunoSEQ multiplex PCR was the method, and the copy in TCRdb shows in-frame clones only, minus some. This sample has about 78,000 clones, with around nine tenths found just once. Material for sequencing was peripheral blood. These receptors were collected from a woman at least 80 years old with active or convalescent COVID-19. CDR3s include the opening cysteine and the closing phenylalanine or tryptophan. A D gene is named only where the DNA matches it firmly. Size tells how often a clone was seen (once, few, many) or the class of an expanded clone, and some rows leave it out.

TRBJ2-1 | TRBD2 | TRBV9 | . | TGTGCCAGCAGCGCCGAACTAGCGGGGCCCTACAATGAGCAGTTCTTC | CASSAELAGPYNEQFF
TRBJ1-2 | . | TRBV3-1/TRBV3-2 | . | TGTGCCAGCAGCCATGCAACAGGGTATTTAACGGGCTACACCTTC | CASSHATGYLTGYTF
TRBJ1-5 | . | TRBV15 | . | TGTGCCACCAGCAGAGATTTCACGGGGAATCAGCCCCAGCATTTT | CATSRDFTGNQPQHF
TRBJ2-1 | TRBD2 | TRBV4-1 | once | TGCGCCAGCAGCCAAGACCGGGGAAGCGGGGCGAGCGATGAGCAGTTCTTC | CASSQDRGSGASDEQFF
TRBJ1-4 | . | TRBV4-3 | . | TGCGCCAGCAGCCCTCCGGGACACGGTAATGAAAAACTGTTTTTT | CASSPPGHGNEKLFF
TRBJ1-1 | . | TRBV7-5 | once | TGTGCCAGAAGCTTCCCATACCCCACGATCAGGATGAACACTGAAGCTTTCTTT | CARSFPYPTIRMNTEAFF
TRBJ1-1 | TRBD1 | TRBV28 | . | TGTGCCAGCAGTAGACAGGGGGCTGAAGCTTTCTTT | CASSRQGAEAFF
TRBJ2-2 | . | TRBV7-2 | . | TGTGCCAGCAGCTTAGGACAGCTGAACACCGGGGAGCTGTTTTTT | CASSLGQLNTGELFF
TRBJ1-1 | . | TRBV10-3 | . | TGTGCCATCAGTGAGTCGAAGGGAGGTACTGAAGCTTTCTTT | CAISESKGGTEAFF
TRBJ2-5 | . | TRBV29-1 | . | TGCAGCGCCGGGGTAGGGGGAGAGACCCAGTACTTC | CSAGVGGETQYF
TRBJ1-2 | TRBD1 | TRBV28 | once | TGTGCCAGCAGTCGGACAGGGGTGGGTGGCTACACCTTC | CASSRTGVGGYTF
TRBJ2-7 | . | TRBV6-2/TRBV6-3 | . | TGTGCCAGCACCCCCAGAGGGAACGAGCAGTACTTC | CASTPRGNEQYF
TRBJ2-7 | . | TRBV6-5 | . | TGTGCCAGCAGTCCCGGGGGACGACAGGAGCAGTACTTC | CASSPGGRQEQYF
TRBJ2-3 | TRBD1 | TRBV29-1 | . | TGCAGCGCACACCGGGACAGAGCTACAGATACGCAGTATTTT | CSAHRDRATDTQYF
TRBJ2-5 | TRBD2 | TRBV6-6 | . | TGTGCCAGCAGTCCCAACCCGAGAGGACTAGCGGGTCATCAAGAGACCCAGTACTTC | CASSPNPRGLAGHQETQYF
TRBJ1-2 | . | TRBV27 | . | TGTGCCAGCAGTTTACAGGGGTTCAACTATGGCTACACCTTC | CASSLQGFNYGYTF
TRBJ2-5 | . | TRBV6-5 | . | TGTGCCAGCAGGCGATCGGGAGAGACCCAGTACTTC | CASRRSGETQYF
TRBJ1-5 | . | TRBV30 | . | TGTGCCTGGAGTGTATGGGGCCTGAGCAATCAGCCCCAGCATTTT | CAWSVWGLSNQPQHF
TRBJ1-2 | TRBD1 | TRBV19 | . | TGTGCCAGTAGTATTACAGGGGGTGGCGGCTACACCTTC | CASSITGGGGYTF
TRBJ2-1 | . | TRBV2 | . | TGTGCCAGCAGTGAAGTGACTACCTACAATGAGCAGTTCTTC | CASSEVTTYNEQFF
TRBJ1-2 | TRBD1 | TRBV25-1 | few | TGTGCCAGCAGTGCCGGACAGGGCCGAGGCTACACCTTC | CASSAGQGRGYTF
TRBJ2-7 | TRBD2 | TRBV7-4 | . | TGTGCCAGCAGCTCGGGGGGGCCGGGCGTTTACGAGCAGTACTTC | CASSSGGPGVYEQYF
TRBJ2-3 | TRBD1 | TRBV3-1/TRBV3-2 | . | TGTGCCAGCAGCCAGGGACAGGGATTGACAGATACGCAGTATTTT | CASSQGQGLTDTQYF
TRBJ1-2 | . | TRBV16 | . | TGTGCCAGCAGCCAATTCCAGGGCAACTATGGCTACACCTTC | CASSQFQGNYGYTF
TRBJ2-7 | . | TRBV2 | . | TGTGCCAGCAGTGTACAGGTGGCACAGGGTGCCGAGCAGTACTTC | CASSVQVAQGAEQYF
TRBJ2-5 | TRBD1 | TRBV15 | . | TGTGCCACCCGGGACAGGGTCGGTGGGGAGACCCAGTACTTC | CATRDRVGGETQYF
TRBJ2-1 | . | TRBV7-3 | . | TGTGCCAGCAGCTTAAATCGGGGCTCCTACAATGAGCAGTTCTTC | CASSLNRGSYNEQFF
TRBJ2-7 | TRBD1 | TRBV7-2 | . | TGTGCCAGCAGCGGGACAGGGTACTCCTACGAGCAGTACTTC | CASSGTGYSYEQYF
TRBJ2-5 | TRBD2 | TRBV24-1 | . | TGTGCCACCGGACTAGCGGGAGGAGAGACCCAGTACTTC | CATGLAGGETQYF
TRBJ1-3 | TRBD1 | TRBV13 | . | TGTGCCAGCAGCTTAAGACAGGGGGCTGGAAACACCATATATTTT | CASSLRQGAGNTIYF
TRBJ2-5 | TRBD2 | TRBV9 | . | TGTGCCAGCAGCAAAGCGGGGGGGCCAGGGACCCAGTACTTC | CASSKAGGPGTQYF
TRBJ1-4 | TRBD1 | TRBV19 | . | TGTGCCAGCCGCGGCGCCGAGACAGGGGCGGAAAAACTGTTTTTT | CASRGAETGAEKLFF
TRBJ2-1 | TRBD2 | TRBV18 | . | TGTGCCAGCTCACCACCGGGAGGGCCCTACAATGAGCAGTTCTTC | CASSPPGGPYNEQFF
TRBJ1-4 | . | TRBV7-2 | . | TGTGCCAGCAGCTTAGGAATCGCAGTCAAATCTAATGAAAAACTGTTTTTT | CASSLGIAVKSNEKLFF
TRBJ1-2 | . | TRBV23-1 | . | TGCGCCAGCAGTCCCCCCCGGCAGGTGAACTATGGCTACACCTTC | CASSPPRQVNYGYTF
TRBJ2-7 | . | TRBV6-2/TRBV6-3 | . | TGTGCCAGCAGTTACTCGAGGCAGGGTTACGAGCAGTACTTC | CASSYSRQGYEQYF
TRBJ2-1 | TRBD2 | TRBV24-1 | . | TGTGCCACCAGTACCACTCTAGCGGGGGTTTACAATGAGCAGTTCTTC | CATSTTLAGVYNEQFF
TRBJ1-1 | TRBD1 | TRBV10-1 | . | TGCGCCAGCAGTGGAGGACAGGGTCGGGGTGGCACTGAAGCTTTCTTT | CASSGGQGRGGTEAFF
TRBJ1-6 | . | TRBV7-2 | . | TGTGCCAGCAGCCCACAACGCGGGGCCCATAATTCACCCCTCCACTTT | CASSPQRGAHNSPLHF
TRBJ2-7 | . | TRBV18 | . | TGTGCCAGCTCACCAGCCAGTTTCTACGAGCAGTACTTC | CASSPASFYEQYF
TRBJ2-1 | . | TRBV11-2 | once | TGTGCCAGCAGCCAATCGTCGGGGGCCTACAATGAGCAGTTCTTC | CASSQSSGAYNEQFF
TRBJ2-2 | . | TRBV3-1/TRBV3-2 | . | TGTGCCAGCAGCCTCCGACAGAGCCCCGGGGAGCTGTTTTTT | CASSLRQSPGELFF
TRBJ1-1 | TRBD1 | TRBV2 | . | TGTGCCAGCAGAGACAGGGCCGGAGCTTTCTTT | CASRDRAGAFF
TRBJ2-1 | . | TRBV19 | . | TGTGCCAGTAGTCCCCATAGCGGAGGCTCCTACAATGAGCAGTTCTTC | CASSPHSGGSYNEQFF
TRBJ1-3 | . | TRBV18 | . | TGTGCCAGCTCACCACCGGGGGAGGAGTTCTCTGGAAACACCATATATTTT | CASSPPGEEFSGNTIYF
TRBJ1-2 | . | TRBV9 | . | TGTGCCAGCAGCGTAATGGGAGGGGCCAACTATGGCTACACCTTC | CASSVMGGANYGYTF
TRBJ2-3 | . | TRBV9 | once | TGTGCCAGCAGCGGGAGGGAGACAGATACGCAGTATTTT | CASSGRETDTQYF
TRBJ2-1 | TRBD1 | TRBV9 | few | TGTGCCAGCAGCGCCTCCGGGACAGCCTACAATGAGCAGTTCTTC | CASSASGTAYNEQFF
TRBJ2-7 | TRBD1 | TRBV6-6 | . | TGTGCCAGCAGCCGGACAGGGCCTAGGATTGAGCAGTACTTC | CASSRTGPRIEQYF
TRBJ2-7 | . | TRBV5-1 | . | TGCGCCAGCAGCTCGGGCGGGCGAAGCCACGAGCAGTACTTC | CASSSGGRSHEQYF
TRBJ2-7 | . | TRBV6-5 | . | TGTGCCAGCAGTTACTCCTGGGGGCGCAGCTACGAGCAGTACTTC | CASSYSWGRSYEQYF
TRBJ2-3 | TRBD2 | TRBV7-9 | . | TGTGCCAGCAGCCTGGGACTAGCGGGGGGGCCGGCAGATACGCAGTATTTT | CASSLGLAGGPADTQYF